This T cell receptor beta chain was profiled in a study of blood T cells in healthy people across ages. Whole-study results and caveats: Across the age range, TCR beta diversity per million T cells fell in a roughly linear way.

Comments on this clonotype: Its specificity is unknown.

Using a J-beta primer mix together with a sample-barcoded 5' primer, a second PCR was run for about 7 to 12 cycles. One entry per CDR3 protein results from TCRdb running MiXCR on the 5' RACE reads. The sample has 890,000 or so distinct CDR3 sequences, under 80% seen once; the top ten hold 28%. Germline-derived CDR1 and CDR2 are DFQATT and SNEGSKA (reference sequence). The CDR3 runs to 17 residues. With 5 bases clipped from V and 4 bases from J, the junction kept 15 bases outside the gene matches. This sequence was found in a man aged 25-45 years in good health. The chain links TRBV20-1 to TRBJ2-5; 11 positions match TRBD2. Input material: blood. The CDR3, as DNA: TGCAGTGCTCCCCACGAGTATAGCGGGGGGGCGATAGAGACCCAGTACTTC. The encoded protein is CSAPHEYSGGAIETQYF.